This TCR beta chain was obtained from a study of cytomegalovirus exposure and HLA in healthy donors. At the time of sampling, donors were nominally healthy, though unrecorded immune exposures were likely. Study-level findings and limits: A later analysis found TCR association rates differed by HLA locus, highest for DRB1 and lowest for HLA-C. Cytomegalovirus-associated status was assigned to about 170 TCR beta chains. An observed cluster of highly shared sequence variants was recorded as a likely sequencing artifact.

Comment on this clone: No antigen is known for it.

Vbeta (60) and Jbeta (13) primers were used in the PCR. The table came from immunoSEQ multiplex PCR; TCRdb's copy has only in-frame clones and leaves some out. This table has about 120,000 clones, over 70% appearing once. Sequenced input: PBMCs. The source is a female donor in good health and CMV-seropositive.

The CDR3 nucleotides read TGTGCCAGTAGCGACAGGGCGGAGTACTATGGCTACACCTTC. Protein product: CASSDRAEYYGYTF. This chain joins TRBV19 and TRBJ1-2, with 7 bases lining up with TRBD1. The CDR3 loop spans 14 amino acids. With 6 bases clipped from V and 3 bases from J, the junction kept 7 bases outside the gene matches. Germline CDR1 and CDR2: LNHDA and SQIVND (reference sequence).